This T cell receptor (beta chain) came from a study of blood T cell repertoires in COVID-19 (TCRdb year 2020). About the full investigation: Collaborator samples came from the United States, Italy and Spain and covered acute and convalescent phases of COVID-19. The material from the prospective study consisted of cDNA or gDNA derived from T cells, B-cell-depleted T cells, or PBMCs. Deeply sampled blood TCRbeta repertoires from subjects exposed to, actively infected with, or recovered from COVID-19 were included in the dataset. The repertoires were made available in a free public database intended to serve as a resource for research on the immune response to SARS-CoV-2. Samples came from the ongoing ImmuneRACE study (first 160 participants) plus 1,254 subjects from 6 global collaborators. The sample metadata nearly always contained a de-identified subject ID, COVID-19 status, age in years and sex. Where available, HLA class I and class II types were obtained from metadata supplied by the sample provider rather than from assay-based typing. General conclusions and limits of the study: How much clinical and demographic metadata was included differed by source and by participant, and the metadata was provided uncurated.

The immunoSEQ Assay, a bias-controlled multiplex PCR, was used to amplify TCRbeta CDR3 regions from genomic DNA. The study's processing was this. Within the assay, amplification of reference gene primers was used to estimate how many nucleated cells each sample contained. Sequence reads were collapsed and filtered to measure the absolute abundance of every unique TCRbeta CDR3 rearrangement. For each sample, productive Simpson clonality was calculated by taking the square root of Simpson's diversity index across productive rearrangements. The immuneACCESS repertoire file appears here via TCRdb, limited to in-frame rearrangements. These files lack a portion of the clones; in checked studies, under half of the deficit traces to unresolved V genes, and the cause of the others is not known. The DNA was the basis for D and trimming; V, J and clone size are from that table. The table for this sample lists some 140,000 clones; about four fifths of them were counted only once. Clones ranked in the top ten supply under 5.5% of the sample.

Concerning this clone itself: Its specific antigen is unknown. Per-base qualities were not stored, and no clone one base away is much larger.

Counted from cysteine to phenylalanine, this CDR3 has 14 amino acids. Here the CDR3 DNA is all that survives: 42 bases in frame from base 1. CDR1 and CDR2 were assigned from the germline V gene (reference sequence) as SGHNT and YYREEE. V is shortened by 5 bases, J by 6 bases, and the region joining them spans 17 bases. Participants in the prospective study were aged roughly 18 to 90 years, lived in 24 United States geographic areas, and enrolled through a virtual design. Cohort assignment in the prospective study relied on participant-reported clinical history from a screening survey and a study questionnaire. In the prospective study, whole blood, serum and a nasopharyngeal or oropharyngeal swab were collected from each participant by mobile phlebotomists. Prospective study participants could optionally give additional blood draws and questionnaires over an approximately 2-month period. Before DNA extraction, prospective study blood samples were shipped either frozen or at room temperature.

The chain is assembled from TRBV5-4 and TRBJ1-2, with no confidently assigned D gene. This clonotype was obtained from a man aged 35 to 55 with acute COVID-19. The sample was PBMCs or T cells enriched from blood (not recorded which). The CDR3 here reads CASRALMTRNGYTF. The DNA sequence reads TGTGCCAGCAGAGCCCTCATGACAAGAAATGGCTACACCTTC.